The clone carrying this T cell receptor beta chain has only a few counts. Relative to the germline gene, one junction end is altered; a read error may explain this. The sample comes from a study of early T cells in non-severe SARS-CoV-2 infection. The CDR3 has 13 residues. Germline V gives CDR1 SEHNR, CDR2 FQNEAQ (reference sequence). TCRdb ran MiXCR on the 5' RACE reads and lists one entry per CDR3 protein. Found here are tens of thousands of distinct CDR3 sequences, 10% to 15% of them singletons; the top ten hold approximately 5%. The chain joins TRBV7-9 to TRBJ2-3; TRBD2 is a possible D gene (5 bases). Material: whole blood. The receptor's source is an adult who was a healthcare worker with PCR-confirmed SARS-CoV-2 infection or an uninfected control (not recorded which). The CDR3 DNA sequence: TGTGTCAGCGGTCACTCAGCAACAGATACGCAGTATTTT. Encoded protein: CVSGHSATDTQYF.